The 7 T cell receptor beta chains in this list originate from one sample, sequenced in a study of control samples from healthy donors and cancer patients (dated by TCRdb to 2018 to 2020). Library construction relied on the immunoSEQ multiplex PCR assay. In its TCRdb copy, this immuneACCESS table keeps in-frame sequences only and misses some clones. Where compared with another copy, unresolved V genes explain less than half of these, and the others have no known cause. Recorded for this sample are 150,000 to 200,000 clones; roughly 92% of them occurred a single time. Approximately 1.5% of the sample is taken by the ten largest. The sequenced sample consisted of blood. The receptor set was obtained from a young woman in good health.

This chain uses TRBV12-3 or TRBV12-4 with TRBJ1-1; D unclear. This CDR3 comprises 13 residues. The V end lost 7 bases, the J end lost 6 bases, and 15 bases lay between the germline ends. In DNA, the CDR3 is TGTGCCAGCACTTATCGTCCCTACGCTGAAGCTTTCTTT. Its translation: CASTYRPYAEAFF.

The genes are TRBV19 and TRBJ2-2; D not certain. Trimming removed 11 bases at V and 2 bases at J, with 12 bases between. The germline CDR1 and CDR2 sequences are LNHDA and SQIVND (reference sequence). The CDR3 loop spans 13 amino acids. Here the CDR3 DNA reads TGTGCCTCCCGAGGCAGAAACACCGGGGAGCTGTTTTTT. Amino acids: CASRGRNTGELFF.

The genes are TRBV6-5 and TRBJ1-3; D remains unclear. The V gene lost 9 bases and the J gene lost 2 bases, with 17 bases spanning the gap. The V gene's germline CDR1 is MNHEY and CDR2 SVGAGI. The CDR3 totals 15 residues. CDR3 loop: CASSAMGFTGNTIYF. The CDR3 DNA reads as TGTGCCAGTTCTGCGATGGGATTCACTGGAAACACCATATATTTT.

In DNA form, the CDR3 reads TGTGCCAGCAGCCCAAGAGGGGGCGTCGCCCCGAACACTGAAGCTTTCTTT. Encoded protein: CASSPRGGVAPNTEAFF. The chain recombines TRBV11-3 with TRBJ1-1; 7 nucleotides match TRBD1. The CDR3 length is 17 residues. Germline loops: CDR1 SGHNT, CDR2 YENEEA. Unmatched junction bases numbered 13, after V lost 5 bases and J lost 1 base.

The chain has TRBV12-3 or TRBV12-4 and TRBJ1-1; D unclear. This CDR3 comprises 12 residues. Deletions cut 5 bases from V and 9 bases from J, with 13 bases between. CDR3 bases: TGTGCCAGCAGTCCCCGGAGAGGGCAAGCTTTCTTT. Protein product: CASSPRRGQAFF.

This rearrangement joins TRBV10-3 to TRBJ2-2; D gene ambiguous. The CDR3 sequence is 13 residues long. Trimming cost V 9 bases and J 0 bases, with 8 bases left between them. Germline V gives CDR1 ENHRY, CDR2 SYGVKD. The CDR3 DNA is TGTGCCATAGTACACCCGAACACCGGGGAGCTGTTTTTT. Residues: CAIVHPNTGELFF.

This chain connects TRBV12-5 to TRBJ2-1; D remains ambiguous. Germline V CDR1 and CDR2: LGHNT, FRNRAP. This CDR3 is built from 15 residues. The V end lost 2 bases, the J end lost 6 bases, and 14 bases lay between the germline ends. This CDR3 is CASGLFLVRVNEQFF. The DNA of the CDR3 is TGTGCTAGTGGTTTGTTCCTAGTACGTGTCAATGAGCAGTTCTTC.